Listed below are T cell receptor beta chains from one sample, sequenced in a study of T-cell reconstitution after alpha-beta-depleted transplantation in children. TCRdb reanalysed the PCR reads using MiXCR and keeps one entry per CDR3 protein. Altogether about 360,000 distinct CDR3 sequences are present, 13% being singletons, with the ten largest covering about 4%. The sequencing used PBMCs, collected from the stem cell graft. These receptors came from a human donor who donated a stem cell graft to a child with Fanconi anemia. Each CDR3 is given with its conserved first and last residue. The D gene is left open where the match is weak. Some rows mark clone size as missing; the rest say once, few, many or name a class of expanded clone.

TRBV29-1	TRBJ2-5	many	TRBD1	CSVGTGQETQYF	TGCAGCGTGGGGACAGGCCAAGAGACCCAGTACTTC
TRBV12-3/TRBV12-4	TRBJ2-5	few	NA	CASNTGGETQYF	TGTGCCAGCAACACAGGTGGAGAGACCCAGTACTTC
TRBV6-2/TRBV6-3	TRBJ2-2	many	NA	CASSPGRNTGELFF	TGTGCCAGCAGTCCAGGGCGGAACACCGGGGAGCTGTTTTTT
TRBV4-3	TRBJ2-3	NA	TRBD2	CASSQDPSGGASDTQYF	TGCGCCAGCAGCCAAGATCCCAGCGGGGGGGCGTCCGATACGCAGTATTTT
TRBV10-3	TRBJ1-2	NA	TRBD1	CAISWTGVLNYGYTF	TGTGCCATCAGCTGGACAGGAGTCCTTAACTATGGCTACACCTTC
TRBV5-1	TRBJ2-1	NA	NA	CASSLGGFPSSYNEQFF	TGCGCCAGCAGCTTGGGGGGGTTCCCCAGCTCCTACAATGAGCAGTTCTTC
TRBV5-6	TRBJ1-6	NA	NA	CASSLARTGRSPLHF	TGTGCCAGCAGCTTGGCCCGGACTGGACGCTCACCCCTCCACTTT
TRBV12-3/TRBV12-4	TRBJ2-7	many	NA	CASSFGMSGEQYF	TGTGCCAGCAGTTTTGGCATGTCAGGGGAGCAGTACTTC
TRBV12-3/TRBV12-4	TRBJ1-5	NA	NA	CASSLSQEPNQPQHF	TGTGCCAGCAGTTTGAGCCAGGAGCCAAATCAGCCCCAGCATTTT
TRBV20-1	TRBJ2-3	NA	NA	CSARRRLGGTDTQYF	TGCAGTGCTAGACGGCGGCTCGGGGGCACAGATACGCAGTATTTT
TRBV9	TRBJ2-3	few	TRBD2	CASSVRGVADTQYF	TGTGCCAGCAGCGTGCGGGGGGTAGCGGATACGCAGTATTTT
TRBV5-1	TRBJ1-2	few	NA	CASSSEGREGYTF	TGCGCCAGCAGCTCCGAGGGACGGGAAGGCTACACCTTC
TRBV9	TRBJ1-2	NA	NA	CASSVGDGSYYGYTF	TGTGCCAGCAGCGTAGGAGACGGTAGTTACTATGGCTACACCTTC
TRBV20-1	TRBJ1-1	few	NA	CSARDPGVNTEAFF	TGCAGTGCTAGAGACCCTGGAGTGAACACTGAAGCTTTCTTT
TRBV13	TRBJ2-7	few	NA	CASSSPGYEQYF	TGTGCCAGCAGCTCTCCGGGCTACGAGCAGTACTTC
TRBV5-1	TRBJ2-1	many	TRBD1	CASSPNIGGEQFF	TGCGCCAGCAGCCCGAACATAGGGGGCGAGCAGTTCTTC
TRBV5-1	TRBJ1-1	NA	TRBD1	CASSLIGSLTGGTEAFF	TGCGCCAGCAGCTTGATTGGGTCCCTCACAGGGGGAACTGAAGCTTTCTTT
TRBV7-2	TRBJ2-1	NA	TRBD2	CASSRRTSGNNEQFF	TGTGCCAGCAGCCGTCGGACTAGCGGGAACAATGAGCAGTTCTTC
TRBV27	TRBJ2-1	many	TRBD2	CASSFMAGDNEQFF	TGTGCCAGCAGTTTTATGGCGGGGGACAATGAGCAGTTCTTC
TRBV24-1	TRBJ2-5	few	NA	CATSDTGDSQETQYF	TGTGCCACCAGTGACACAGGAGACAGTCAAGAGACCCAGTACTTC
TRBV10-2	TRBJ2-1	NA	NA	CASSAGADDNEQFF	TGCGCCAGCAGTGCGGGAGCGGATGACAATGAGCAGTTCTTC
TRBV11-1	TRBJ2-1	NA	TRBD2	CASSPRRGTSGGLGDEQFF	TGTGCCAGCAGCCCACGCCGGGGGACTAGCGGGGGTCTTGGCGATGAGCAGTTCTTC
TRBV12-5	TRBJ1-2	few	NA	CASGSRADYYGYTF	TGTGCTAGTGGTTCTCGGGCAGATTACTATGGCTACACCTTC
TRBV6-1	TRBJ1-1	NA	NA	CASSNKGGNTEPFF	TGTGCCAGCAGTAATAAGGGAGGGAACACTGAACCTTTCTTT
TRBV7-9	TRBJ2-3	NA	NA	CASSLGRGTTDTQYF	TGTGCCAGCAGCTTAGGGCGGGGAACCACAGATACGCAGTATTTT
TRBV20-1	TRBJ1-5	NA	TRBD1	CSASSGTGVSKPQHF	TGCAGTGCTAGTTCCGGGACAGGGGTTTCAAAGCCCCAGCATTTT
TRBV6-4	TRBJ1-2	few	NA	CASSDTSRTVRTNYGYTF	TGTGCCAGCAGTGACACTAGTCGAACGGTCCGAACTAACTATGGCTACACCTTC
TRBV5-1	TRBJ2-1	few	NA	CASRSSSLFRNEQFF	TGCGCCAGCAGATCTAGCTCCCTCTTTAGGAATGAGCAGTTCTTC
TRBV18	TRBJ2-2	many	TRBD1	CASSPTGGSGELFF	TGTGCCAGCTCGCCCACAGGGGGCTCCGGGGAGCTGTTTTTT
TRBV20-1	TRBJ2-3	many	TRBD2	CSAREMKTSDVTDTQYF	TGCAGTGCTAGAGAGATGAAAACTAGCGATGTCACAGATACGCAGTATTTT
TRBV5-6	TRBJ1-1	NA	NA	CASSLGARGLGEAFF	TGTGCCAGCAGCCTGGGGGCGCGGGGGCTCGGTGAAGCTTTCTTT
TRBV24-1	TRBJ2-1	few	TRBD2	CATSDLALAGGDYNEQFF	TGTGCCACCAGTGATTTGGCCCTAGCGGGGGGCGATTACAATGAGCAGTTCTTC
TRBV12-3/TRBV12-4	TRBJ2-1	many	TRBD1	CASSKDRAGYNEQFF	TGTGCCAGCAGCAAAGACAGGGCCGGTTACAATGAGCAGTTCTTC
TRBV30	TRBJ2-1	many	NA	CAWSVFGVENEQFF	TGTGCCTGGAGTGTATTCGGGGTAGAAAATGAGCAGTTCTTC
TRBV6-1	TRBJ2-2	few	TRBD1	CASSKTGTGGTGELFF	TGTGCCAGCAGTAAAACCGGGACAGGGGGCACCGGGGAGCTGTTTTTT
TRBV10-2	TRBJ2-5	NA	TRBD1	CASRTGGRGETQYF	TGCGCCAGCAGGACAGGGGGCCGTGGAGAGACCCAGTACTTC
TRBV18	TRBJ2-7	NA	TRBD1	CASSRDRVSEQYF	TGTGCCAGCTCCAGGGACAGGGTATCCGAGCAGTACTTC
TRBV29-1	TRBJ1-2	NA	NA	CSVAAGHPNYGYTF	TGCAGCGTTGCAGCGGGGCACCCCAACTATGGCTACACCTTC
TRBV11-2	TRBJ2-5	NA	NA	CASSLDPLEGRIQETQYF	TGTGCCAGCAGCTTAGATCCTTTGGAGGGAAGGATTCAAGAGACCCAGTACTTC
TRBV6-2/TRBV6-3	TRBJ2-2	many	NA	CASSSTFSTGELFF	TGTGCCAGCAGTTCGACTTTCTCTACCGGGGAGCTGTTTTTT
TRBV20-1	TRBJ2-5	many	TRBD2	CSARVMASGHQETQYF	TGCAGTGCTAGAGTAATGGCTAGCGGACACCAAGAGACCCAGTACTTC
TRBV5-6	TRBJ1-1	NA	TRBD1	CASNLYRTGWSFF	TGTGCCAGCAACTTGTACCGGACAGGATGGTCTTTCTTT
TRBV6-2/TRBV6-3	TRBJ2-2	NA	NA	CASSYSFTARKTGELFF	TGTGCCAGCAGTTACTCGTTTACGGCCAGAAAAACCGGGGAGCTGTTTTTT
TRBV18	TRBJ1-4	few	NA	CASSPENRRGEKLFF	TGTGCCAGCTCACCTGAGAACCGGCGTGGTGAAAAACTGTTTTTT
TRBV12-5	TRBJ1-6	few	NA	CASDSASSYNSPLHF	TGTGCTAGTGATTCTGCGAGCTCCTATAATTCACCCCTCCACTTT
TRBV29-1	TRBJ2-7	few	NA	CSVGGLSSREQYF	TGCAGCGTTGGGGGGCTAAGTTCACGCGAGCAGTACTTC
TRBV10-3	TRBJ1-1	NA	NA	CAISDVGPGDTEAFF	TGTGCCATCAGTGATGTCGGCCCGGGGGACACTGAAGCTTTCTTT
TRBV6-4	TRBJ2-2	once	TRBD1	CASCLVRDRPLPNTGELFF	TGTGCCAGCTGTTTAGTCCGGGACAGACCACTACCGAACACCGGGGAGCTGTTTTTT
TRBV4-3	TRBJ2-4	many	TRBD1	CASSQDSRTGLIF	TGCGCCAGCAGCCAAGATTCCCGGACAGGGTTAATTTTC
TRBV7-8	TRBJ2-5	few	NA	CASSLDAAETQYF	TGTGCCAGCAGCCTAGACGCTGCGGAGACCCAGTACTTC
TRBV7-9	TRBJ1-2	few	TRBD1	CASSPRTGDGDYGYTF	TGTGCCAGCAGCCCCCGGACAGGGGACGGTGACTATGGCTACACCTTC
TRBV18	TRBJ2-3	many	TRBD2	CASSPLPTSGGTDTQYF	TGTGCCAGCTCACCCCTACCGACTAGCGGGGGCACAGATACGCAGTATTTT
TRBV7-2	TRBJ2-6	few	TRBD1	CASSLDRPHSGANVLTF	TGTGCCAGCAGCCTGGACAGGCCCCACTCTGGGGCCAACGTCCTGACTTTC
TRBV5-1	TRBJ1-1	few	NA	CASSLFGGSSNTEAFF	TGCGCCAGCAGCTTGTTTGGCGGATCATCGAACACTGAAGCTTTCTTT
TRBV5-1	TRBJ2-2	NA	NA	CASSFSDGELFF	TGCGCCAGCAGCTTCAGCGACGGGGAGCTGTTTTTT
TRBV9	TRBJ2-5	few	TRBD2	CASSASGTRSTQYF	TGTGCCAGCAGCGCCTCCGGGACTAGATCGACCCAGTACTTC
TRBV28	TRBJ2-1	NA	NA	CASSFRGTPEQFF	TGTGCCAGCAGTTTTAGGGGGACCCCTGAGCAGTTCTTC
TRBV5-5	TRBJ2-5	many	NA	CASSLYLGQETQYF	TGTGCCAGCAGCTTGTATCTGGGCCAAGAGACCCAGTACTTC